Listed here is a single TCR beta chain. The sample comes from a study of blood T cell repertoires in COVID-19. Overall study context: Samples representing acute and convalescent COVID-19 were sourced from the United States, Italy and Spain. T cells, B-cell-depleted T cells, or PBMCs provided the cDNA or gDNA that served as material.

Germline-derived CDR1 and CDR2 are LGHDT and YNNKEL (reference sequence). The trim removed 6 bases at V and 7 bases at J, leaving 2 bases unmatched. This CDR3 contains 12 residues. Participants came from some 26 US areas, aged about 18 to 100 years. Participants were placed into cohorts based on the clinical history they reported. Some clones are missing from TCRdb's copy, which holds only in-frame ones; the method was immunoSEQ multiplex PCR. The table includes roughly 150,000 clones, over 70% detected once. What was sequenced was PBMCs or T cells enriched from blood (not recorded which). This TCR was recovered from a woman in her thirties or forties with acute COVID-19. J is TRBJ2-1 and V is TRBV3-1 (or the pseudogene TRBV3-2); 8 nucleotides align to TRBD1. For the CDR3, the DNA is TGTGCCAGCAGGGACAGGGTTAATGAGCAGTTCTTC. Its protein is CASRDRVNEQFF.